These 32 T cell receptor beta chains share one sample of origin, sequenced in a study of post-analysis software for immune sequencing data. These receptors' targets are unknown. Study-wide results and limits: TRBV5-6, TRBV5-1 and TRBV20-1 were among roughly 5 TRBV segments more frequent in patients than controls.

Prepared TCR beta cDNA libraries contained unique molecular identifiers. TCRdb passed the PCR reads through MiXCR, listing each CDR3 protein once. The sample carries hundreds of thousands of distinct CDR3 sequences, roughly 30% recorded once. Sequencing was done on a sample of blood. The receptors stem from a girl between 10 and 17 years old with multiple sclerosis.

The gene calls are TRBV7-2 and TRBJ1-6; D ambiguous. Per the germline V gene, CDR1 is SGHTA and CDR2 is FQGNSA. This CDR3 is built from 12 residues. Trimming shortened V by 1 base and J by 13 bases, and 8 bases separated the two germline ends. The CDR3 region has the DNA TGTGCCAGCAGCTTAGTTCCCTCTCCCCTCCACTTT. It is translated as CASSLVPSPLHF.

The chain joins TRBV20-1 to TRBJ2-1; 8 bases line up with TRBD2. J gave up 1 base and V 6 bases, and 8 bases lay outside the gene matches. The germline V gene has CDR1 DFQATT and CDR2 SNEGSKA (reference sequence). The CDR3 totals 15 residues. In DNA, the CDR3 is TGCAGTGCCGGGCCAACTAGCGGATCCTACAATGAGCAGTTCTTC. Protein product: CSAGPTSGSYNEQFF.

The chain uses TRBV2 and TRBJ2-1, with a possible D match to TRBD2 (5 bases). With 2 bases removed from V and 15 bases from J, the gap between germline ends came to 17 bases. CDR1 and CDR2 (germline): SNHLY, FYNNEI. The CDR3 is 13 amino acids. CDR3 loop: CASSERDLTLWFF. In nucleotides, the CDR3 is TGTGCCAGCAGTGAACGGGATCTGACCCTGTGGTTCTTC.

This clonotype was seen a handful of times. The J gene is TRBJ1-2, the V gene TRBV10-3; D gene ambiguous. Looked up from germline, CDR1 is ENHRY and CDR2 is SYGVKD. Trimming cost V 0 bases and J 3 bases, with 11 bases left between them. The CDR3 is 15 amino acids. The CDR3 DNA reads TGTGCCATCAGTGAGTCTGGAGAGGCGTACTATGGCTACACCTTC. It encodes CAISESGEAYYGYTF.

This chain uses TRBV6-4 with TRBJ1-6; 7 positions match TRBD1. The V segment lost 7 bases and the J segment 4 bases; nucleotides outside the gene matches: 16. The CDR3 runs 18 residues. Germline CDR1 is MRHNA and CDR2 is SNTAGT. CDR3 amino acids: CASNRLGIGTAYNSPLHF. CDR3 nucleotide sequence: TGTGCCAGCAACCGCCTTGGGATTGGGACAGCATATAATTCACCCCTCCACTTT.

There are a few counts of this clonotype. This chain connects TRBV20-1 to TRBJ2-7, with 7 bases identical to TRBD2. Losses at the gene ends were 2 bases for V and 5 bases for J; bases not matched to a gene: 18. This CDR3 region has 17 residues. Germline loops: CDR1 DFQATT, CDR2 SNEGSKA (reference sequence). Written as DNA, the CDR3 is TGCAGTGCTAGAACCGTGATTCGGCGGGAGATTATCCACGAGCAGTACTTC. This encodes CSARTVIRREIIHEQYF.

J is TRBJ2-1 and V is TRBV7-8; 7 bases are a match to TRBD1. V dropped 5 bases and J dropped 2; count of bases not matched to a gene: 9. The V gene's germline CDR1 is SGHVS and CDR2 FQNEAQ. The CDR3 runs to 16 residues. The CDR3 region has the DNA TGTGCCAGCAGCCATTGGCAGGGGGAACCCTACAATGAGCAGTTCTTC. It translates to CASSHWQGEPYNEQFF. Full variable domain (missing parts from reference TRBV7-8 and TRBJ2-1): GAGVSQSPRYKVAKRGQDVALRCDPISGHVSLFWYQQALGQGPEFLTYFQNEAQLDKSGLPSDRFFAERPEGSVSTLKIQRTQQEDSAVYLCASSHWQGEPYNEQFFGPGTRLTVL.

V and J are TRBV6-5 and TRBJ1-1; D is uncertain. Deletions cut 0 bases from V and 4 bases from J, with 9 bases between. Germline values: CDR1 MNHEY, CDR2 SVGAGI. CDR3 length: 14 amino acids. CDR3 nucleotide sequence: TGTGCCAGCAGTTACTCGAGTCGAAGCACTGAAGCTTTCTTT. It codes for CASSYSSRSTEAFF.

This sequence joins TRBV5-1 and TRBJ2-5, with 8 bases aligning to TRBD2. V lost 0 bases, J lost 4 bases, and 14 bases stayed unmatched. In germline, CDR1 is SGHRS, CDR2 YFSETQ. CDR3 length: 18 amino acids. The chain's CDR3 is CASSLGAGGRSIRETQYF. CDR3 DNA sequence: TGCGCCAGCAGCTTGGGCGCGGGGGGCCGCTCGATCAGAGAGACCCAGTACTTC.

This chain joins TRBV29-1 and TRBJ2-1; 7 bases agree with TRBD1. V was clipped by 7 bases and J by 3 bases; unmatched bases: 6. This CDR3 spans 13 amino acids. The germline CDR1 and CDR2 sequences are SQVTM and ANQGSEA. CDR3 nucleotide sequence: TGCAGCGCCCGAGACAGGGACTACAATGAGCAGTTCTTC. Its protein is CSARDRDYNEQFF.

This clonotype turned up a few times. The chain couples TRBV12-3 or TRBV12-4 to TRBJ2-5; 8 bases are a match to TRBD1. The CDR3 has 16 amino acids. With V trimmed by 2 bases and J by 11 bases, 16 bases remained unmatched. The CDR3 is CASSLMGQGADNEQYF. The CDR3 DNA reads as TGTGCCAGCAGTTTAATGGGCCAGGGGGCCGACAATGAGCAGTACTTC.

This clonotype was seen a few times. One end of the junction is discordant with germline, which a read error may explain. This chain links TRBV15 with TRBJ2-1; D uncertain. The CDR3 has 16 residues. Germline V gives CDR1 LNHNV, CDR2 YYDKDF (reference sequence). The CDR3 is CTTSTYSPVSYNEQFF. CDR3 bases: TGTACCACCAGCACCTACTCGCCGGTCTCCTACAATGAGCAGTTCTTC.

In its sample, this clonotype was seen many times. The V and J genes are TRBV7-2 and TRBJ2-3; D unclear. The germline gives CDR1 SGHTA, CDR2 FQGNSA. There are 15 residues in the CDR3. Deletions cut 5 bases from V and 5 bases from J, with 17 bases between. This chain's CDR3 is CASSSRRVQVDTQYF. CDR3 DNA sequence: TGTGCCAGCAGCAGCAGAAGGGTACAAGTAGATACGCAGTATTTT.

Many counts were recorded for this clonotype. The chain employs TRBV7-9 and TRBJ2-1, with D perhaps assigned TRBD1 or TRBD2 (5 bases each). Per germline, CDR1 SEHNR and CDR2 FQNEAQ (reference sequence). The CDR3 sequence is 14 residues long. V lost 4 bases to trimming and J lost 7 bases, with 14 bases between them. The CDR3 region has the DNA TGTGCCAGCAGCTCCGAGGGGTTTCGTAATGAGCAGTTCTTC. Translating gives CASSSEGFRNEQFF.

For this clonotype: Being one base from a much bigger clone, this may be a read error. The rearrangement links TRBV29-1 to TRBJ2-6, with unresolved D. Looked up from germline, CDR1 is SQVTM and CDR2 is ANQGSEA. CDR3 length: 15 amino acids. CDR3 coding DNA: TGCAACGTCACCGGCCCCAGCTCTGGGGCCAACGTCCTGACTTTC. This codes for CNVTGPSSGANVLTF.

The chain joins TRBV5-1 to TRBJ2-1; 8 bases agree with TRBD2. The CDR3 consists of 16 residues. Trimming at V came to 3 bases and at J to 0 bases, leaving 5 bases not matched to a gene. CDR1 SGHRS and CDR2 YFSETQ come from the germline V gene. CDR3 nucleotides: TGCGCCAGCAGCTCCTGGCTAGCGGGCTCCTACAATGAGCAGTTCTTC. Amino acid sequence: CASSSWLAGSYNEQFF.

This chain connects TRBV28 to TRBJ1-4, with 8 nucleotides matching TRBD1. V dropped 6 bases and J dropped 5; count of bases not matched to a gene: 8. Germline CDR1 and CDR2: MDHEN and SYDVKM. The CDR3 is 15 amino acids. The CDR3 nucleotides are TGTGCCAGCAGCCCTTGGGACAGGCAAAATGAAAAACTGTTTTTT. Translated, it gives CASSPWDRQNEKLFF.

This clonotype was found a few times. The V gene is TRBV4-3, the J gene TRBJ1-1, with a possible D match to TRBD1 (5 bases). This CDR3 is built from 15 residues. Trimming took off 0 bases at V and 0 bases at J, with 8 bases between the two ends. Germline CDR1 reads LGHNA; CDR2 reads YSLEER. The CDR3 DNA reads TGCGCCAGCAGCCAAGACAGAGGGGTGAACACTGAAGCTTTCTTT. Its translation: CASSQDRGVNTEAFF.

V is TRBV7-2 and J is TRBJ2-3; 8 bases are a match to TRBD2. CDR3 length equals 17 residues. V was clipped by 3 bases and J by 1 base; unmatched bases: 9. Germline V lookup: CDR1 SGHTA, CDR2 FQGNSA. CDR3 sequence reads: CASSLVAGGVRTDTQYF. In DNA form, the CDR3 reads TGTGCCAGCAGCTTGGTTGCCGGGGGGGTCCGCACAGATACGCAGTATTTT.

This clonotype was picked up one time. A single base separates this from a much larger clone, so it may be a read error. The rearrangement uses TRBV29-1 and TRBJ2-3, with TRBD2 matching 8 bases. Trimming cost V 7 bases and J 2 bases; bases outside gene matches: 14. Germline CDR1 reads SQVTM; CDR2 reads ANQGSEA. The CDR3 sequence is 16 residues long. CDR3 sequence reads: CSASFGTSKNTDTQYF. CDR3 sequence (DNA): TGCAGCGCCAGTTTCGGGACTAGTAAAAACACAGATACGCAGTATTTT.

The genes are TRBV6-1 and TRBJ2-1; 13 nucleotides line up with TRBD2. V gave up 5 bases and J gave up 3 bases; unmatched junction bases: 13. The CDR3 consists of 19 residues. The germline V gene encodes CDR1 MNHNS and CDR2 SASEGT. The CDR3 DNA sequence: TGTGCCAGCAGTCGCGCCCGACTAGCGGGAGGACCAATCTACAATGAGCAGTTCTTC. Translated, it gives CASSRARLAGGPIYNEQFF.

J is TRBJ1-4 and V is TRBV2, with 7 positions matching TRBD1. The germline V gene has CDR1 SNHLY and CDR2 FYNNEI. This CDR3 is built from 13 residues. J gave up 8 bases and V 11 bases, and 11 bases lay outside the gene matches. In nucleotides, the CDR3 is TGTGCCGGCAAAGGGGGCTCGGAGGAAAAACTGTTTTTT. This translates into CAGKGGSEEKLFF.

The table lists this clonotype with many counts. The chain recombines TRBV29-1 with TRBJ1-2; 8 nucleotides agree with TRBD1. This CDR3 comprises 13 residues. The germline gives CDR1 SQVTM, CDR2 ANQGSEA. V lost 6 bases, J lost 4 bases, and 7 bases stayed unmatched. DNA for the CDR3: TGCAGCGTAACAAGACAGGGGCTCTATGGCTACACCTTC. Its translation is CSVTRQGLYGYTF.

V usage is TRBV7-9 and J usage is TRBJ1-5; D is unclear. V lost 5 bases and J 2 bases, leaving 16 bases between the germline ends. Germline loops: CDR1 SEHNR, CDR2 FQNEAQ (reference sequence). This CDR3 spans 16 amino acids. The CDR3 spells CASSTFVGIGNQPQHF. CDR3 sequence (DNA): TGTGCCAGCAGCACCTTCGTGGGGATTGGCAATCAGCCCCAGCATTTT.

The table lists this clonotype with many counts. J is TRBJ2-7 and V is TRBV7-9; TRBD1 aligns across 8 bases. V lost 4 bases to trimming and J lost 0 bases; unmatched junction nucleotides: 5. The CDR3 runs 15 residues. Germline V gene lookup returns CDR1 SEHNR and CDR2 FQNEAQ (reference sequence). The CDR3 DNA is TGTGCCAGCAGCTCCGGGACAGGAAGCTCCTACGAGCAGTACTTC. Amino acids: CASSSGTGSSYEQYF.

The J gene is TRBJ2-1, the V gene TRBV5-1; a weak D match, TRBD1 (6 bases). CDR3 length equals 15 residues. V gave up 4 bases and J gave up 4 bases, with 15 bases separating them. Per germline, CDR1 SGHRS and CDR2 YFSETQ. CDR3 DNA: TGCGCCAGCAGCCCTCCAGGGGACCTATACAATGAGCAGTTCTTC. It is translated as CASSPPGDLYNEQFF.

This sequence joins TRBV20-1 and TRBJ2-5, with D uncertain. CDR3 length: 13 residues. Germline lookup yields CDR1 DFQATT and CDR2 SNEGSKA (reference sequence). Trimming removed 6 bases from V and 0 bases from J, with 11 bases in between. CDR3 loop: CSASPGDQETQYF. The DNA of the CDR3 is TGCAGTGCCTCGCCTGGGGACCAAGAGACCCAGTACTTC.

The chain couples TRBV7-2 to TRBJ1-1; D uncertain. Per germline, CDR1 SGHTA and CDR2 FQGNSA. V was clipped by 5 bases and J by 10 bases, with 11 bases between them. The CDR3 spans 11 residues. The CDR3 sequence: CASSVVEGAFF. Written as DNA, the CDR3 is TGTGCCAGCAGCGTCGTGGAGGGAGCTTTCTTT. The whole variable domain, remainder taken from reference TRBV7-2 and TRBJ1-1, is GAGVSQSPSNKVTEKGKDVELRCDPISGHTALYWYRQSLGQGLEFLIYFQGNSAPDKSGLPSDRFSAERTGGSVSTLTIQRTQQEDSAVYLCASSVVEGAFFGQGTRLTVV.

This clonotype has more than one count but fewer than ten. The chain is built from TRBV20-1 and TRBJ2-3; 8 nucleotides agree with TRBD2. Trimming removed 2 bases from V and 5 bases from J; junction bases left unmatched: 9. Germline lookup yields CDR1 DFQATT and CDR2 SNEGSKA (reference sequence). The CDR3 has 15 amino acids. The CDR3 region is CSARPLPGGQDTQYF. Written as DNA, the CDR3 is TGCAGTGCTAGACCCCTTCCGGGAGGGCAAGATACGCAGTATTTT.

This clonotype was observed a few times. This rearrangement joins TRBV5-1 to TRBJ2-3, with D uncertain. Germline CDR1 and CDR2: SGHRS and YFSETQ. The CDR3 runs to 12 residues. V lost 3 bases and J 5 bases, leaving 7 bases between the germline ends. The CDR3 protein is CASSSIGDTQYF. As DNA, the CDR3 is TGCGCCAGCAGCTCCATAGGAGATACGCAGTATTTT.

This rearrangement joins TRBV28 to TRBJ2-5; tentatively, D is TRBD2 (6 bases). CDR3 length: 15 residues. V lost 2 bases to trimming and J lost 11 bases, with 21 bases between them. CDR1 is MDHEN and CDR2 is SYDVKM in the germline V gene. Here the CDR3 DNA reads TGTGCCAGCAGTTTACAGGGACTGGACTACAATGAGCAGTACTTC. This codes for CASSLQGLDYNEQYF.

About this clonotype: A much more abundant neighbour one base away suggests this may be a read error. The CDR3 DNA is TGTGCCAGCAGTTCCTACAATGAGCAGTACTTC. Its protein product is CASSSYNEQYF. This chain uses TRBV6-5 with TRBJ2-5; unclear D gene. Germline values: CDR1 MNHEY, CDR2 SVGAGI. The ends were cut back, 4 bases at V and 11 bases at J, with 11 bases in the middle. The CDR3 length is 11 residues.